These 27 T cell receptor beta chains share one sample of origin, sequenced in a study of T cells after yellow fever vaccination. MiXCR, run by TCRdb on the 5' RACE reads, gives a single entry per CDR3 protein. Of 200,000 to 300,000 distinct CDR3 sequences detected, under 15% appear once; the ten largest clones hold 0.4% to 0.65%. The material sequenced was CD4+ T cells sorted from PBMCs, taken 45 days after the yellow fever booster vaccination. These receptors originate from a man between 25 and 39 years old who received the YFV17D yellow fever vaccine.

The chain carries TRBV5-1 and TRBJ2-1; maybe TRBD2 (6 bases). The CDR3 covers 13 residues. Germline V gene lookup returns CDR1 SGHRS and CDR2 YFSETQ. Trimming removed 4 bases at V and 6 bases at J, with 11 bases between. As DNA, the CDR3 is TGCGCCAGCAGCGCCCCCGGGGGCAATGAGCAGTTCTTC. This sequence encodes CASSAPGGNEQFF.

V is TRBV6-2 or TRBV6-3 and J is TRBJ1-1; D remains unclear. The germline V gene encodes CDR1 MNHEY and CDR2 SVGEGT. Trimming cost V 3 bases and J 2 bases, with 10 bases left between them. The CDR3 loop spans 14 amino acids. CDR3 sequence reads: CASSYPFGNTEAFF. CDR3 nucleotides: TGTGCCAGCAGTTATCCCTTTGGCAACACTGAAGCTTTCTTT.

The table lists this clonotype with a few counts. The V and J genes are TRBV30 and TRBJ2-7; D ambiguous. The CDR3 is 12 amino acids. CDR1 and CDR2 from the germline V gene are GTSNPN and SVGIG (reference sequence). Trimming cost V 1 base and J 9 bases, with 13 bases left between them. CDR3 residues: CAWSASSLTQYF. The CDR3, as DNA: TGTGCCTGGAGTGCCTCTAGTTTGACGCAGTACTTC.

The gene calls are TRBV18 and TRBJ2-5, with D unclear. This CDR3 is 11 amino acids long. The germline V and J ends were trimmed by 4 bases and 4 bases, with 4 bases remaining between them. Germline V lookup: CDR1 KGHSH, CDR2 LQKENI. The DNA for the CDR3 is TGTGCCAGCTCACACGGAGAGACCCAGTACTTC. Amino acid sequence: CASSHGETQYF. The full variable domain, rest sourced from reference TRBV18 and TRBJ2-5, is NAGVMQNPRHLVRRRGQEARLRCSPMKGHSHVYWYRQLPEEGLKFMVYLQKENIIDESGMPKERFSAEFPKEGPSILRIQQVVRGDSAAYFCASSHGETQYFGPGTRLLVL.

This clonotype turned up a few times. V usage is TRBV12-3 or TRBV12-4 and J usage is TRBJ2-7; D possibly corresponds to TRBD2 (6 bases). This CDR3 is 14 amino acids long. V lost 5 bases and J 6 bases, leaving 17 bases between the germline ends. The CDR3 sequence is CASSGPGGRTEQYF. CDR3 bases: TGTGCCAGCAGTGGCCCCGGAGGGAGAACCGAGCAGTACTTC.

As DNA, the CDR3 is TGTGCCAGCTTATTGGACAGGGGGTTCCACGAGCAGTACTTC. Amino acids: CASLLDRGFHEQYF. This chain links TRBV18 with TRBJ2-7; TRBD1 matches at 10 bases. This CDR3 contains 14 residues. The V and J ends lost 7 bases and 5 bases, in that order; junction bases with no gene match: 8. Germline loops: CDR1 KGHSH, CDR2 LQKENI.

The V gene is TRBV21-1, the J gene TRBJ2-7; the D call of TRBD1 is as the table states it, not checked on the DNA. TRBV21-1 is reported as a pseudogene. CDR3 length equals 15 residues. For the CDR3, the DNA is TGTGCCAGCAGCAAAGAAAGAGGACAGGACTTAGAGCAGTACTTC. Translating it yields CASSKERGQDLEQYF.

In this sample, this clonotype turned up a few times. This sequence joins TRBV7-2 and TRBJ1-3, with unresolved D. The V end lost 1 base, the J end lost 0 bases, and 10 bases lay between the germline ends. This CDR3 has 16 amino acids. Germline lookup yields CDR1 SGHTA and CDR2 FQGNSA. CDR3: CASSLVGQNSGNTIYF. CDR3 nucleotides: TGTGCCAGCAGCTTAGTAGGCCAGAACTCTGGAAACACCATATATTTT.

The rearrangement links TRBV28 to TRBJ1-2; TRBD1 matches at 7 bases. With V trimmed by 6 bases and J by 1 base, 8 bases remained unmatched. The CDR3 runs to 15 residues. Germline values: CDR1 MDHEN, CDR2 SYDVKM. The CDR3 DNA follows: TGTGCCAGCAGAAAACAGGGGACCTATAACTATGGCTACACCTTC. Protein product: CASRKQGTYNYGYTF.

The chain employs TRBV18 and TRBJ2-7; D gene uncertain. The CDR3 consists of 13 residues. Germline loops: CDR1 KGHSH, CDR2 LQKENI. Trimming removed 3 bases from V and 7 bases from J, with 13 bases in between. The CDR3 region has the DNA TGTGCCAGCTCACCTCTAGGCCGCGAGGAGCAGTACTTC. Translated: CASSPLGREEQYF.

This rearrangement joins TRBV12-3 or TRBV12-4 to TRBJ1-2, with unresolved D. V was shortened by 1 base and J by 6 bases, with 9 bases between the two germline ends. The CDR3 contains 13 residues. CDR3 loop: CASSLGGRDGYTF. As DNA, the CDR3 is TGTGCCAGCAGTTTAGGGGGTAGAGATGGCTACACCTTC.

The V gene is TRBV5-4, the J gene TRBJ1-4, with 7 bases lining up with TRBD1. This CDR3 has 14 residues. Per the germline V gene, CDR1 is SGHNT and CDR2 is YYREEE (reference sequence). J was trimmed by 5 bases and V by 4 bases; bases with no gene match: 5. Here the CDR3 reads CASSRDRDNEKLFF. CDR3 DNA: TGTGCCAGCAGCCGCGACAGGGACAATGAAAAACTGTTTTTT. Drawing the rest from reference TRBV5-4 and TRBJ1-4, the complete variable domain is ETGVTQSPTHLIKTRGQQVTLRCSSQSGHNTVSWYQQALGQGPQFIFQYYREEENGRGNFPPRFSGLQFPNYSSELNVNALELDDSALYLCASSRDRDNEKLFFGSGTQLSVL.

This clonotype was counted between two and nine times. The CDR3 spells CASSEQGYSNQPQHF. The CDR3 nucleotides read TGCGCCAGCAGCGAACAGGGTTACAGCAATCAGCCCCAGCATTTT. The rearrangement links TRBV5-1 to TRBJ1-5; TRBD1 might be the D (6 bases). The V and J ends lost 4 bases and 1 base respectively, with 12 bases between them. The V gene's germline CDR1 is SGHRS and CDR2 YFSETQ. The CDR3 is made up of 15 amino acids.

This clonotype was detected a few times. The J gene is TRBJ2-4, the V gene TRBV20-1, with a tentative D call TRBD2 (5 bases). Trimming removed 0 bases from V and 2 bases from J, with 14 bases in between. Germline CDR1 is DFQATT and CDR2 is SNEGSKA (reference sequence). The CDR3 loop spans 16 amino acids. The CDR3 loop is CSARDPGVSPKNIQYF. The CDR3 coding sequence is TGCAGTGCTAGAGATCCCGGGGTCTCGCCCAAAAACATTCAGTACTTC.

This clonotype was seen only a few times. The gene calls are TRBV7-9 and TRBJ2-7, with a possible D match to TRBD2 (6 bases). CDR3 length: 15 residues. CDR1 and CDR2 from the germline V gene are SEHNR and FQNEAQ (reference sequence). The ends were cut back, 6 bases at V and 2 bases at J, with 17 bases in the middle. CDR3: CASRPGGPETYEQYF. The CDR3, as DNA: TGTGCCAGCAGACCCGGAGGGCCTGAGACCTACGAGCAGTACTTC.

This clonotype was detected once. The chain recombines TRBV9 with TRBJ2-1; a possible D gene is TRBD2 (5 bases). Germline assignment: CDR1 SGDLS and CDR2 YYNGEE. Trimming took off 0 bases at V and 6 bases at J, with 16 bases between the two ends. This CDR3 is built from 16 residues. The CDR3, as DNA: TGTGCCAGCAGCGTAGACTCTAGGGCGGAGGCCAATGAGCAGTTCTTC. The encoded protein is CASSVDSRAEANEQFF. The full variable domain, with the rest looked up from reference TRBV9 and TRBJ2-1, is DSGVTQTPKHLITATGQRVTLRCSPRSGDLSVYWYQQSLDQGLQFLIQYYNGEERAKGNILERFSAQQFPDLHSELNLSSLELGDSALYFCASSVDSRAEANEQFFGPGTRLTVL.

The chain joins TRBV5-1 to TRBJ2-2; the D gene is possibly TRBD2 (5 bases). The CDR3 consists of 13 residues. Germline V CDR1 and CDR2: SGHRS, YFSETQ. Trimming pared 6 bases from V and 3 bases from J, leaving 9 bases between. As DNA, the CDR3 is TGCGCCAGCATCGACGGGGACACCGGGGAGCTGTTTTTT. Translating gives CASIDGDTGELFF.

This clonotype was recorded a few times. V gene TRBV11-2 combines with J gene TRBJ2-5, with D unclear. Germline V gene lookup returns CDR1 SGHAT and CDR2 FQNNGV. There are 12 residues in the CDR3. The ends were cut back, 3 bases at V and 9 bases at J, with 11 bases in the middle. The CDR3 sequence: CASSFTPEAQYF. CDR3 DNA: TGTGCCAGCAGCTTTACCCCCGAGGCCCAGTACTTC. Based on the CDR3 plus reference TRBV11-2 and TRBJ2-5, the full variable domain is EAGVAQSPRYKIIEKRQSVAFWCNPISGHATLYWYQQILGQGPKLLIQFQNNGVVDDSQLPKDRFSAERLKGVDSTLKIQPAKLEDSAVYLCASSFTPEAQYFGPGTRLLVL.

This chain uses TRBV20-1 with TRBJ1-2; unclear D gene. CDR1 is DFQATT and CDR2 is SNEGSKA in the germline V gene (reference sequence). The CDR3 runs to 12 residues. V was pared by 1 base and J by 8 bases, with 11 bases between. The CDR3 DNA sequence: TGCAGTGCTAGAGTAGCAGGCTGGGGCTACACCTTC. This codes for CSARVAGWGYTF.

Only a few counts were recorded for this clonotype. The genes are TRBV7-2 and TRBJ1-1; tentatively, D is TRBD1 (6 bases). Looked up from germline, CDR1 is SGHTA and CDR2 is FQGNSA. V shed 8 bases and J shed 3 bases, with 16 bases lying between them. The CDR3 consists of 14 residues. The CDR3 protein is CASSPGGRDTEAFF. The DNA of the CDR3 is TGTGCCAGCTCCCCGGGGGGCAGAGACACTGAAGCTTTCTTT.

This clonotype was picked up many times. In DNA form, the CDR3 reads TGCGCCAGCAGGGGACTAGCGGGAGAGACCCAGTACTTC. Translation gives CASRGLAGETQYF. The rearrangement uses TRBV5-1 and TRBJ2-5; TRBD2 matches 12 bases. Trimming at V came to 5 bases and at J to 4 bases, leaving 0 bases not matched to a gene. Germline-derived CDR1 and CDR2 are SGHRS and YFSETQ. The CDR3 length is 13 residues.

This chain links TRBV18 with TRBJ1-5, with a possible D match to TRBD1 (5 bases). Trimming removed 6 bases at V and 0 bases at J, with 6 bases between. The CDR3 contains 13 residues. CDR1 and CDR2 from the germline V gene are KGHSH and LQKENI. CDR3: CASSDSSNQPQHF. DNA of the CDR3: TGTGCCAGCTCCGACAGTAGCAATCAGCCCCAGCATTTT.

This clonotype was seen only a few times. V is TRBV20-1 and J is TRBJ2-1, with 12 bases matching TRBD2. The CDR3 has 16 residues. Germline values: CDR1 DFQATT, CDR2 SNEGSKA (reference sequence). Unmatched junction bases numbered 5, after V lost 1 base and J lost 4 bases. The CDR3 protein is CSARAASGGGYNEQFF. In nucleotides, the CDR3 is TGCAGTGCTAGAGCGGCTAGCGGGGGGGGTTACAATGAGCAGTTCTTC.

The CDR3 region is CASSLHPNFQETQYF. The CDR3 nucleotides are TGTGCCAGCAGCTTACATCCGAATTTCCAAGAGACCCAGTACTTC. The chain couples TRBV7-3 to TRBJ2-5; D is undetermined. Trimming stripped 2 bases from V and 1 base from J, with 11 bases between. This CDR3 spans 15 amino acids. CDR1 and CDR2 (germline): SGHTA, FQGTGA.

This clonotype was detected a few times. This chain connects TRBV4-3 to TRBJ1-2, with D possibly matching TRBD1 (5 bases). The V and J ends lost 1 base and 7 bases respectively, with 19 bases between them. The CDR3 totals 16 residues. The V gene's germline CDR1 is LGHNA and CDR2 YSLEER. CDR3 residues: CASSQGAGGRSRGYTF. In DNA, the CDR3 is TGCGCCAGCAGCCAAGGAGCTGGGGGAAGATCTCGTGGCTACACCTTC.

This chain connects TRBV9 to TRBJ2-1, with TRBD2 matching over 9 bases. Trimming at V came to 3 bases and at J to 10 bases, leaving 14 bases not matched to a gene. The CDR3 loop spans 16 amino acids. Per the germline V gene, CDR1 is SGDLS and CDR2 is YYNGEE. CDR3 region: CASSGTSLAGLEEQFF. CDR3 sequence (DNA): TGTGCCAGCAGCGGAACCAGCCTAGCGGGACTTGAGGAGCAGTTCTTC.

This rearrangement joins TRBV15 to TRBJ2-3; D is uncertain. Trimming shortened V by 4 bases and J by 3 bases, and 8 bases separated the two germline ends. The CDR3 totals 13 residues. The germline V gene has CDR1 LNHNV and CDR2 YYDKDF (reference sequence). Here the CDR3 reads CATSNLGTDTQYF. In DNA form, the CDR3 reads TGTGCCACCAGCAACCTGGGGACAGATACGCAGTATTTT.